The 6 T cell receptor beta chains below were found in one sample sequenced in a study of beta chain features in type 1 diabetes. No cognate antigen is known for these TCRs. Sequencing targeted expressed TCRB transcripts, as all isolated RNA had been reverse transcribed. Sequencing was performed with immunoSEQ multiplex PCR; in TCRdb, only in-frame clones are kept and a portion is missing. The table includes about 99,000 clones, approximately 30% detected once. Study conclusions and caveats: In every one of the four CD4+ subsets, TCRB CDR3s were moderately but significantly shorter in Type 1 diabetes patients.

Input material: central memory CD4+ T cells from blood. All receptors come from a woman between 18 and 29 years old with type 1 diabetes.

This clone was seen more than once but under ten times. The gene calls are TRBV15 and TRBJ2-1; D possibly corresponds to TRBD2 (6 bases). V gave up 5 bases and J gave up 7 bases, with 24 bases separating them. CDR3 length: 17 residues. In germline, CDR1 is LNHNV, CDR2 YYDKDF (reference sequence). CDR3 sequence (DNA): TGTGCCACCAGCGGGAGTGGTAGCGGAATCGTTCGGAATGAGCAGTTCTTC. It is translated as CATSGSGSGIVRNEQFF.

The chain is built from TRBV5-4 and TRBJ1-4; 8 nucleotides agree with TRBD1. Germline-derived CDR1 and CDR2 are SGHNT and YYREEE (reference sequence). The CDR3 is 15 amino acids. The CDR3 region is CGMQRDQGANEKLFF. Written as DNA, the CDR3 is TGTGGCATGCAGAGAGATCAGGGGGCAAATGAAAAACTGTTTTTT.

This clone was seen a handful of times. The CDR3 sequence: CASSLEGTIATDTQYF. In DNA, the CDR3 is TGTGCCAGCAGCTTAGAAGGGACTATTGCCACAGATACGCAGTATTTT. The V call is TRBV7-2, the J call TRBJ2-3; the match to TRBD2 covers 7 bases. The V segment lost 1 base and the J segment 2 bases; nucleotides outside the gene matches: 6. Germline V CDR1 and CDR2: SGHTA, FQGNSA. The CDR3 is 16 amino acids.

This clone occurred a few times. The gene calls are TRBV28 and TRBJ1-5; D may be TRBD1 (5 bases). Germline lookup yields CDR1 MDHEN and CDR2 SYDVKM. This CDR3 contains 16 residues. The V and J ends lost 5 bases and 3 bases respectively, with 17 bases between them. The CDR3 nucleotides read TGTGCCAGCAGTCCCGGGGGGGTAGGAGACAATCAGCCCCAGCATTTT. Its protein product is CASSPGGVGDNQPQHF.

This rearrangement joins TRBV7-8 to TRBJ1-1; 8 positions match TRBD1. V shed 5 bases, J shed 0 bases, and the junction held 8 bases outside the gene matches. Germline lookup yields CDR1 SGHVS and CDR2 FQNEAQ. The CDR3 totals 16 residues. CDR3 in amino acids: CASSLRTGMLNTEAFF. Here the CDR3 DNA reads TGTGCCAGCAGCCTTCGGACAGGGATGTTGAACACTGAAGCTTTCTTT. The full variable domain, completed using reference TRBV7-8 and TRBJ1-1, is GAGVSQSPRYKVAKRGQDVALRCDPISGHVSLFWYQQALGQGPEFLTYFQNEAQLDKSGLPSDRFFAERPEGSVSTLKIQRTQQEDSAVYLCASSLRTGMLNTEAFFGQGTRLTVV.

This clone came up a few times. The chain combines TRBV7-2 with TRBJ1-5, with TRBD1 matching over 9 bases. The CDR3 loop spans 13 amino acids. Germline CDR1 SGHTA, CDR2 FQGNSA. Trimming at V came to 3 bases and at J to 7 bases, leaving 1 base not matched to a gene. The CDR3 nucleotides are TGTGCCAGCAGCTTCACAGGGGGCCAGCCCCAGCATTTT. Translated, it gives CASSFTGGQPQHF.